These 14 T cell receptor beta chains share one sample of origin, sequenced in a study of vaccination and CD4 T cells after COVID-19 (dated by TCRdb to about 2022). No cognate antigen is known for these TCRs. Preparation of the library involved PCR. Data came from an Illumina iSeq 100. At the Johns Hopkins FTIC core, DNA from the cultured CD4+ T cells underwent TCR sequencing with the Oncomine TCR Beta short-read assay. TCRdb trimmed the raw reads at Q25, called clones with MiXCR and kept productive beta chains. Entries that share a CDR3 protein sequence are merged under the most common genes and DNA. The sample includes about 16,000 distinct CDR3 sequences, with around 44% observed a single time. Roughly 6.6% of the sample rests with the top ten. The meaning of the sample's treatment or condition label: approximately nine-day PBMC culture with coronavirus spike peptide pools or control peptides (ViraFEST assay).

Sequencing used CD4+ T cells from blood, cultured in vitro, obtained after SARS-CoV-2 vaccination. The receptors here all came from a human donor who had recovered from COVID-19.

This clonotype was counted only a few times. This sequence joins TRBV15 and TRBJ2-1; D not resolved. CDR1 is LNHNV and CDR2 is YYDKDF in the germline V gene (reference sequence). V was trimmed by 0 bases and J by 1 base, leaving 1 base between them. The CDR3 sequence is 13 residues long. The CDR3 DNA reads as TGTGCCACCAGCAGAGATTCCTACAATGAGCAGTTCTTC. It codes for CATSRDSYNEQFF.

J is TRBJ2-5 and V is TRBV28; 8 nucleotides line up with TRBD1. With 7 bases clipped from V and 4 bases from J, the junction kept 11 bases outside the gene matches. The CDR3 is 15 residues long. Per germline, CDR1 MDHEN and CDR2 SYDVKM. CDR3: CASTLADRARETQYF. The CDR3 DNA sequence: TGTGCCAGCACCCTCGCGGACAGGGCCCGAGAGACCCAGTACTTC.

V and J are TRBV20-1 and TRBJ2-1, with 7 positions matching TRBD2. Germline V gene data show CDR1 as DFQATT and CDR2 as SNEGSKA (reference sequence). J was trimmed by 9 bases and V by 5 bases; bases with no gene match: 10. This CDR3 spans 13 amino acids. CDR3 in amino acids: CSAPPTSVSEQFF. The DNA of the CDR3 is TGCAGTGCTCCGCCTACTAGCGTCAGTGAGCAGTTCTTC.

The rearrangement joins TRBV27 to TRBJ1-5; 7 bases are a match to TRBD1. CDR3 length equals 15 residues. The junction had 6 bases not matched to a gene; V was cut back by 6 bases and J by 1 base. Germline V gene sequence: CDR1 MNHEY, CDR2 SMNVEV (reference sequence). CDR3 DNA: TGTGCCAGCAGGCCTGGGACAGCGAGCAATCAGCCCCAGCATTTT. Its protein is CASRPGTASNQPQHF.

This clonotype has more than one count but fewer than ten. The V and J genes are TRBV20-1 and TRBJ1-2; D ambiguous. Germline CDR1 and CDR2: DFQATT and SNEGSKA (reference sequence). V dropped 1 base and J dropped 8 bases, with 8 bases sitting between them. This CDR3 is 11 amino acids long. CDR3 amino acids: CSARAAGGYTF. DNA for the CDR3: TGCAGTGCTAGAGCAGCCGGCGGCTACACCTTC.

The chain links TRBV2 to TRBJ2-5; the D is unclear. The CDR3 consists of 14 residues. The germline V gene encodes CDR1 SNHLY and CDR2 FYNNEI. The V end lost 3 bases, the J end lost 2 bases, and 10 bases lay between the germline ends. Here the CDR3 reads CASSEKHVQETQYF. CDR3 coding DNA: TGTGCCAGCAGTGAGAAGCACGTACAAGAGACCCAGTACTTC.

J is TRBJ2-7 and V is TRBV5-1; a weak D match, TRBD1 (6 bases). There are 12 residues in the CDR3. Germline-derived CDR1 and CDR2 are SGHRS and YFSETQ. V lost 7 bases and J 4 bases, leaving 12 bases between the germline ends. The DNA for the CDR3 is TGCGCCAGCCGACCAGGGGAGTACGAGCAGTACTTC. Translation: CASRPGEYEQYF.

In this sample, this clonotype turned up a few times. The chain recombines TRBV20-1 with TRBJ1-3, with 10 nucleotides matching TRBD1. The junction had 7 bases not matched to a gene; V was cut back by 5 bases and J by 3 bases. The CDR3 consists of 15 residues. Germline lookup yields CDR1 DFQATT and CDR2 SNEGSKA (reference sequence). The CDR3 loop is CSAEVRDRGGNTIYF. In DNA, the CDR3 is TGCAGTGCTGAAGTCCGGGACAGGGGTGGAAACACCATATATTTT.

This sequence joins TRBV10-3 and TRBJ1-6; D might be TRBD1 (5 bases). Germline CDR1 and CDR2: ENHRY and SYGVKD. The CDR3 loop spans 15 amino acids. Trimming took off 10 bases at V and 5 bases at J, with 18 bases between the two ends. Here the CDR3 reads CATKWDGQDNSPLHF. The CDR3 bases are TGTGCCACCAAGTGGGACGGACAAGATAATTCACCCCTCCACTTT.

This clonotype has just a few counts. The chain joins TRBV7-9 to TRBJ2-1; no clear D. Germline-derived CDR1 and CDR2 are SEHNR and FQNEAQ (reference sequence). This CDR3 region has 14 residues. V lost 0 bases and J 2 bases, leaving 5 bases between the germline ends. As DNA, the CDR3 is TGTGCCAGCAGCTTAGCGGCTACCTACAATGAGCAGTTCTTC. This gives the protein CASSLAATYNEQFF.

The J gene is TRBJ1-1, the V gene TRBV6-5, with D possibly matching TRBD1 (5 bases). Germline V gene data show CDR1 as MNHEY and CDR2 as SVGAGI. The V gene lost 4 bases and the J gene lost 0 bases, with 9 bases spanning the gap. This CDR3 spans 14 amino acids. Here the CDR3 DNA reads TGTGCCAGCAGTTCGCGGGGGGTGAACACTGAAGCTTTCTTT. Translated: CASSSRGVNTEAFF.

The rearrangement uses TRBV19 and TRBJ1-5; TRBD1 agrees at 9 bases. The V and J ends lost 4 bases and 6 bases, in that order; junction bases with no gene match: 4. The CDR3 consists of 14 residues. Germline lookup yields CDR1 LNHDA and CDR2 SQIVND (reference sequence). The CDR3 is CASSTTTGGQPQHF. CDR3 coding DNA: TGTGCCAGTAGTACAACGACAGGGGGTCAGCCCCAGCATTTT.

The rearrangement joins TRBV29-1 to TRBJ1-5, with 9 nucleotides matching TRBD1. The V segment lost 4 bases and the J segment 5 bases; nucleotides outside the gene matches: 0. CDR3 length: 12 amino acids. The germline gives CDR1 SQVTM, CDR2 ANQGSEA. CDR3 DNA sequence: TGCAGCGTTGGGACAGGGGATCAGCCCCAGCATTTT. Residues: CSVGTGDQPQHF.

The CDR3 nucleotides read TGTGCCAGCATGGGACAGGGGGCGGCGAACACCGGGGAGCTGTTTTTT. Residues: CASMGQGAANTGELFF. J is TRBJ2-2 and V is TRBV6-1, with 12 positions matching TRBD1. J gave up 0 bases and V 7 bases, and 3 bases lay outside the gene matches. CDR3 length: 16 residues. Germline CDR1 and CDR2: MNHNS and SASEGT.